The 27 T cell receptor beta chains below all came from one sample that was sequenced in a study of T-cell reconstitution after alpha-beta-depleted transplantation in children. The TCRbeta library was prepared with unique molecular identifiers. TCRdb reprocessed the PCR reads with MiXCR, giving one entry per CDR3 protein. The table lists 100,000 or so distinct CDR3 sequences, about 16% of them singletons. The sample consisted of PBMCs, mostly from graft donor cells, taken 180 days after TCRalphabeta/CD19-depleted stem cell transplant. The origin of the receptors is a male patient aged 2 to 9 who had a stem cell transplant for acute lymphoblastic leukemia, so the T cells may come from the graft donor.

The table lists this clonotype with a few counts. V is TRBV11-2 and J is TRBJ2-7, with 9 bases matching TRBD2. The V and J ends lost 5 bases and 3 bases, in that order; junction bases with no gene match: 8. Per germline, CDR1 SGHAT and CDR2 FQNNGV. This CDR3 contains 15 residues. For the CDR3, the DNA is TGTGCCAGCAGCCCCGGCGGGGGGGCCAGCTACGAGCAGTACTTC. Amino acid sequence: CASSPGGGASYEQYF.

In this sample, this clonotype turned up many times. V usage is TRBV12-3 or TRBV12-4 and J usage is TRBJ2-5, with 8 bases matching TRBD1. The V and J ends lost 3 bases and 1 base, in that order; junction bases with no gene match: 4. The CDR3 runs to 15 residues. CDR3 coding DNA: TGTGCCAGCAGTTTGGGGGACAGGTCCCAAGAGACCCAGTACTTC. Its translation: CASSLGDRSQETQYF.

The CDR3 loop reads CASSLVQDGYTF. The CDR3 DNA sequence: TGTGCCAGCAGCTTAGTACAGGATGGCTACACCTTC. This sequence joins TRBV7-9 and TRBJ1-2; D possibly corresponds to TRBD1 (5 bases). V lost 1 base and J 6 bases, leaving 6 bases between the germline ends. Germline CDR1 SEHNR, CDR2 FQNEAQ (reference sequence). The CDR3 is 12 residues long.

The table lists this clonotype with a few counts. The chain carries TRBV12-3 or TRBV12-4 and TRBJ1-5, with D hard to call. V was trimmed by 1 base and J by 3 bases, leaving 7 bases between them. This CDR3 comprises 14 residues. The CDR3 nucleotides read TGTGCCAGCAGTTTAGGCGAAAACAATCAGCCCCAGCATTTT. It codes for CASSLGENNQPQHF.

This clonotype has only one observation. The chain couples TRBV7-9 to TRBJ2-1; D call uncertain. Germline-derived CDR1 and CDR2 are SEHNR and FQNEAQ (reference sequence). Trimming took 10 bases from V and 3 from J, leaving 10 bases between them. The CDR3 totals 12 residues. The CDR3 loop is CANSRFYNEQFF. In DNA form, the CDR3 reads TGTGCCAACTCCCGGTTCTACAATGAGCAGTTCTTC.

In its sample, this clonotype was seen many times. The CDR3 sequence: CASSRLTGEWDGYTF. In DNA form, the CDR3 reads TGTGCCAGCAGTAGGTTGACAGGGGAATGGGATGGCTACACCTTC. The gene calls are TRBV6-1 and TRBJ1-2; 8 bases are a match to TRBD1. The CDR3 contains 15 residues. The V segment lost 5 bases and the J segment 6 bases; nucleotides outside the gene matches: 11. Germline V gives CDR1 MNHNS, CDR2 SASEGT.

A few counts support this clonotype. This chain connects TRBV7-9 to TRBJ1-2; D call uncertain. Between the trimmed V and J ends, which lost 1 base and 7 bases, there was a span of 10 bases. The CDR3 length is 13 residues. Germline assignment: CDR1 SEHNR and CDR2 FQNEAQ (reference sequence). The CDR3 DNA follows: TGTGCCAGCAGCTTAGAGGCCGGGTTTGGCTACACCTTC. This encodes CASSLEAGFGYTF.

CDR3 region: CASSSLGHSNQPQHF. Here the CDR3 DNA reads TGTGCCAGCAGCTCCCTCGGCCATAGCAATCAGCCCCAGCATTTT. The gene calls are TRBV12-3 or TRBV12-4 and TRBJ1-5; D unresolved. V lost 6 bases to trimming and J lost 0 bases, with 12 bases between them. This CDR3 contains 15 residues.

This clonotype was counted only a few times. The chain has TRBV5-6 and TRBJ2-1; 8 nucleotides line up with TRBD2. V lost 3 bases, J lost 3 bases, and 5 bases stayed unmatched. The CDR3 is made up of 15 amino acids. Germline lookup yields CDR1 SGHDT and CDR2 YYEEEE. As DNA, the CDR3 is TGTGCCAGCAGCTCACCAGCGGGAGTCTACAATGAGCAGTTCTTC. Its protein product is CASSSPAGVYNEQFF.

The gene calls are TRBV12-3 or TRBV12-4 and TRBJ2-4; D is possibly TRBD2 (6 bases). The CDR3 length is 13 residues. The V gene lost 3 bases and the J gene lost 6 bases, with 9 bases spanning the gap. The CDR3, as DNA: TGTGCCAGCAGTTTTCCCGGGGGAAACATTCAGTACTTC. Amino acids: CASSFPGGNIQYF.

This clonotype was detected only a few times. The chain is built from TRBV3-1 and TRBJ2-6; 15 bases fit TRBD2. This CDR3 spans 18 amino acids. Germline V gene lookup returns CDR1 LGHDT and CDR2 YNNKEL (reference sequence). V lost 8 bases to trimming and J lost 0 bases; unmatched junction nucleotides: 5. The CDR3 protein is CASCWTSGGASGANVLTF. CDR3 nucleotides: TGTGCCAGCTGTTGGACTAGCGGGGGGGCCTCTGGGGCCAACGTCCTGACTTTC.

This clonotype has just a few counts. The J gene is TRBJ2-5, the V gene TRBV12-5; D call uncertain. Germline V gene lookup returns CDR1 LGHNT and CDR2 FRNRAP. Trimming stripped 3 bases from V and 5 bases from J, with 4 bases between. CDR3 length: 11 amino acids. The CDR3 region has the DNA TGTGCTAGTGGTTTCGGGGAGACCCAGTACTTC. Translated: CASGFGETQYF.

Only a few counts were recorded for this clonotype. The V gene is TRBV12-3 or TRBV12-4, the J gene TRBJ1-6, with D perhaps matching TRBD1 (6 bases). The CDR3 consists of 14 residues. Between the trimmed V and J ends, which lost 7 bases and 5 bases, there was a span of 12 bases. CDR3 DNA: TGTGCCAGCAAACAGGGAGGTCATAATTCACCCCTCCACTTT. As protein: CASKQGGHNSPLHF.

In its sample, this clonotype was seen a few times. The chain combines TRBV5-6 with TRBJ1-5; D remains unclear. Trimming removed 4 bases from V and 0 bases from J, with 8 bases in between. The CDR3 sequence is 14 residues long. Germline loops: CDR1 SGHDT, CDR2 YYEEEE. CDR3 sequence reads: CASSRHGSNQPQHF. As DNA, the CDR3 is TGTGCCAGCAGCCGCCACGGTAGCAATCAGCCCCAGCATTTT.

V gene TRBV5-1 combines with J gene TRBJ2-1; D is unresolved. CDR3 size: 14 residues. Germline lookup yields CDR1 SGHRS and CDR2 YFSETQ. Trimming left V 7 bases short and J 1 base short, with 12 bases between. CDR3 residues: CASEMAGSYNEQFF. The CDR3 DNA follows: TGCGCCAGCGAGATGGCCGGATCCTACAATGAGCAGTTCTTC.

J is TRBJ2-1 and V is TRBV15, with 11 bases lining up with TRBD1. Trimming removed 1 base from V and 0 bases from J; junction bases left unmatched: 8. The germline gives CDR1 LNHNV, CDR2 YYDKDF (reference sequence). CDR3 length: 19 residues. In DNA, the CDR3 is TGTGCCACCAGCAGAGGTGGGACAGGGGGAGTGAGCTCCTACAATGAGCAGTTCTTC. This codes for CATSRGGTGGVSSYNEQFF.

The genes are TRBV7-8 and TRBJ2-5; TRBD1 matches at 7 bases. CDR3 length: 16 amino acids. V lost 5 bases and J lost 1; bases outside the gene matches: 10. Germline V gene lookup returns CDR1 SGHVS and CDR2 FQNEAQ. In nucleotides, the CDR3 is TGTGCCAGCAGCCTCCTACCGACAGGGATCCAAGAGACCCAGTACTTC. Translating gives CASSLLPTGIQETQYF.

This clonotype was seen repeatedly, ten times or more. This rearrangement joins TRBV4-3 to TRBJ2-3; D unresolved. The CDR3 runs 14 residues. Per germline, CDR1 LGHNA and CDR2 YSLEER. Trimming shortened V by 1 base and J by 4 bases, and 9 bases separated the two germline ends. The CDR3 nucleotides read TGCGCCAGCAGCCAAGGGGTATACGCAGATACGCAGTATTTT. It yields the protein CASSQGVYADTQYF.

The rearrangement links TRBV12-3 or TRBV12-4 to TRBJ1-3; TRBD1 matches at 9 bases. Trimming took 6 bases from V and 0 from J; bases not matched to a gene: 3. CDR3 length: 15 amino acids. CDR3 sequence: CASRATGGSGNTIYF. The CDR3 nucleotides read TGTGCCAGCAGGGCGACAGGGGGCTCTGGAAACACCATATATTTT.

At least ten counts were recorded for this clonotype. This chain links TRBV5-1 with TRBJ2-2, with D uncertain. CDR1 and CDR2 from the germline V gene are SGHRS and YFSETQ. CDR3 length equals 15 residues. Trimming cost V 4 bases and J 1 base, with 11 bases left between them. CDR3 amino acids: CASSASDLNTGELFF. CDR3 in DNA: TGCGCCAGCAGCGCCAGCGACCTGAACACCGGGGAGCTGTTTTTT. Using reference TRBV5-1 and TRBJ2-2 for the parts outside the CDR3, the full variable domain is KAGVTQTPRYLIKTRGQQVTLSCSPISGHRSVSWYQQTPGQGLQFLFEYFSETQRNKGNFPGRFSGRQFSNSRSEMNVSTLELGDSALYLCASSASDLNTGELFFGEGSRLTVL.

V usage is TRBV20-1 and J usage is TRBJ2-7; 8 nucleotides agree with TRBD1. Trimming took 3 bases from V and 3 from J; bases not matched to a gene: 4. CDR1 and CDR2 from the germline V gene are DFQATT and SNEGSKA (reference sequence). The CDR3 extends over 13 amino acids. CDR3 DNA: TGCAGTGCTAGGACAGGGGTGAACTACGAGCAGTACTTC. It is translated as CSARTGVNYEQYF.

There are a few counts of this clonotype. V usage is TRBV4-2 and J usage is TRBJ2-7; 10 bases align to TRBD2. The CDR3 runs to 15 residues. From germline, CDR1 is LGHNA and CDR2 YNFKEQ. Trimming cost V 2 bases and J 1 base; bases outside gene matches: 2. The CDR3 DNA reads TGTGCCAGCAGCCAATCAGCGGGGGGGTCCTACGAGCAGTACTTC. It codes for CASSQSAGGSYEQYF.

There are a few counts of this clonotype. This chain connects TRBV2 to TRBJ2-4; unclear D gene. This CDR3 spans 14 amino acids. V shed 1 base and J shed 3 bases, with 7 bases lying between them. Per the germline V gene, CDR1 is SNHLY and CDR2 is FYNNEI. The CDR3 nucleotides read TGTGCCAGCAGTGAAGATGCCAGCAAAAACATTCAGTACTTC. Translating gives CASSEDASKNIQYF.

This clonotype has ten or more counts. This rearrangement joins TRBV29-1 to TRBJ1-2, with D uncertain. Germline CDR1 is SQVTM and CDR2 is ANQGSEA. The CDR3 contains 12 residues. V was cut by 4 bases and J by 8 bases, with 14 bases left in between. The CDR3 DNA reads as TGCAGCGTTGTAGCGCAAGCGGGGGGCTACACCTTC. Translated: CSVVAQAGGYTF.

This clonotype was observed a handful of times. This rearrangement joins TRBV7-2 to TRBJ2-1; TRBD1 aligns across 7 bases. Germline-derived CDR1 and CDR2 are SGHTA and FQGNSA. This CDR3 is 16 amino acids long. With V trimmed by 2 bases and J by 1 base, 5 bases remained unmatched. CDR3 sequence (DNA): TGTGCCAGCAGCTTAAGTGACAGGGCGTCCTACAATGAGCAGTTCTTC. This sequence encodes CASSLSDRASYNEQFF.

The chain uses TRBV14 and TRBJ2-3, with 9 bases lining up with TRBD2. This CDR3 spans 14 amino acids. CDR1 is SGHDN and CDR2 is FVKESK in the germline V gene. V trimming: 8 bases; J trimming: 0 bases; junction bases outside the gene matches: 3. The CDR3 is CASSTSGSTDTQYF. The CDR3 nucleotides are TGTGCCAGCTCCACTAGCGGGAGCACAGATACGCAGTATTTT.

The rearrangement links TRBV28 to TRBJ1-5; 8 bases align to TRBD1. Germline V gene sequence: CDR1 MDHEN, CDR2 SYDVKM. Unmatched junction bases numbered 7, after V lost 3 bases and J lost 6 bases. The CDR3 covers 15 residues. DNA of the CDR3: TGTGCCAGCAGTTTCGGCAGGGGGCTTGGTCAGCCCCAGCATTTT. It specifies CASSFGRGLGQPQHF.